Each of the 18 T cell receptor beta chains below was sequenced from the same sample in a study of T cells in Graves' hyperthyroidism and ophthalmopathy. TCR beta CDR3 regions were amplified from RNA transcripts. A first-round RT-PCR of the TCR CDR3 used the HTBI primer set. TCRdb analysed the multiplex PCR reads with MiXCR anew, one entry per CDR3 protein. This sample has about 360,000 distinct CDR3 sequences; approximately 14% occur once, and the top ten carry about a quarter. Material: blood. Every receptor here comes from a woman aged 18-29 years with Graves' hyperthyroidism that later progressed to Graves' ophthalmopathy.

This clonotype was observed a few times. The rearrangement joins TRBV12-3 or TRBV12-4 to TRBJ2-7; the match to TRBD1 covers 9 bases. The junction had 9 bases not matched to a gene; V was cut back by 2 bases and J by 7 bases. CDR3 length: 15 residues. DNA of the CDR3: TGTGCCAGCAGTTTACGTCGACAGGGGGTATTTGAGCAGTACTTC. Encoded protein: CASSLRRQGVFEQYF.

This clonotype came up a few times. This chain links TRBV4-1 with TRBJ2-2; TRBD2 matches 11 bases. The CDR3 has 17 amino acids. V trimming: 1 base; J trimming: 1 base; junction bases outside the gene matches: 2. Germline V gene lookup returns CDR1 MGHRA and CDR2 YSYEKL. CDR3 sequence (DNA): TGCGCCAGCAGCCAAGTAGCGGGAGGGTTGAACACCGGGGAGCTGTTTTTT. Translated: CASSQVAGGLNTGELFF.

The V gene is TRBV12-3 or TRBV12-4, the J gene TRBJ2-7; no definite D call. The CDR3 consists of 14 residues. V was cut by 3 bases and J by 1 base, with 10 bases left in between. CDR3 nucleotide sequence: TGTGCCAGCAGTTTTAAGGGTACTTCCTACGAGCAGTACTTC. This codes for CASSFKGTSYEQYF.

This clonotype was counted at least ten times. V is TRBV28 and J is TRBJ2-7; 12 positions match TRBD1. Germline V gene sequence: CDR1 MDHEN, CDR2 SYDVKM. The length of the CDR3 is 16 residues. J lost 5 bases, V lost 5 bases, and 10 bases had no gene match. The CDR3 region is CASSPRDRGLLNEQYF. The CDR3 DNA reads as TGTGCCAGCAGTCCGAGGGACAGGGGGCTCCTTAACGAGCAGTACTTC.

The genes are TRBV7-9 and TRBJ2-1, with TRBD2 identical over 9 bases. The CDR3 extends over 17 amino acids. Germline values: CDR1 SEHNR, CDR2 FQNEAQ (reference sequence). V shed 5 bases and J 2 bases; nucleotides not matched to a gene: 10. The CDR3, as DNA: TGTGCCAGCAGCGGAGTGTTAGCGGGAGATGCCTACAATGAGCAGTTCTTC. Its translation: CASSGVLAGDAYNEQFF.

This clonotype was seen repeatedly, ten times or more. The chain has TRBV7-8 and TRBJ2-3; D is undetermined. This CDR3 is 15 amino acids long. The ends were cut back, 2 bases at V and 3 bases at J, with 12 bases in the middle. Germline V gene data show CDR1 as SGHVS and CDR2 as FQNEAQ. CDR3 in amino acids: CASSLQETRTDTQYF. DNA for the CDR3: TGTGCCAGCAGCTTACAGGAGACGAGGACAGATACGCAGTATTTT.

This clonotype was detected ten times or more. The rearrangement joins TRBV18 to TRBJ2-4; no firm D call. The CDR3 sequence is 16 residues long. V lost 3 bases, J lost 6 bases, and 18 bases lay in between. Germline V gene data show CDR1 as KGHSH and CDR2 as LQKENI. The CDR3 loop is CASSPKTPGVSNIQYF. The CDR3 coding sequence is TGTGCCAGCTCACCCAAAACCCCGGGCGTGTCAAACATTCAGTACTTC.

This clonotype was picked up many times. The chain couples TRBV4-1 to TRBJ1-1; the D is unclear. Germline CDR1 MGHRA, CDR2 YSYEKL. There are 13 residues in the CDR3. Trimming removed 0 bases from V and 6 bases from J, with 8 bases in between. The CDR3 reads CASSQEAGAEAFF. For the CDR3, the DNA is TGCGCCAGCAGCCAAGAAGCTGGAGCTGAAGCTTTCTTT.

This clonotype was recorded many times. This rearrangement joins TRBV2 to TRBJ2-5, with unresolved D. The CDR3 runs 13 residues. Trimming took off 1 base at V and 1 base at J, with 4 bases between the two ends. Germline-derived CDR1 and CDR2 are SNHLY and FYNNEI. CDR3 residues: CASSEDPQETQYF. CDR3 coding DNA: TGTGCCAGCAGTGAAGACCCCCAAGAGACCCAGTACTTC.

This clonotype was seen only a few times. The chain is built from TRBV9 and TRBJ2-7, with 10 bases identical to TRBD2. V lost 0 bases and J lost 6; bases outside the gene matches: 6. The CDR3 has 15 residues. CDR1 is SGDLS and CDR2 is YYNGEE in the germline V gene. CDR3 region: CASSVEASGRGEQYF. DNA for the CDR3: TGTGCCAGCAGCGTAGAGGCTAGCGGGAGAGGCGAGCAGTACTTC.

The V and J genes are TRBV3-1 and TRBJ2-4; 10 positions agree with TRBD1. V was clipped by 2 bases and J by 6 bases; unmatched bases: 4. In germline, CDR1 is LGHDT, CDR2 YNNKEL (reference sequence). CDR3 length equals 15 residues. CDR3 loop: CASSQSTGGRNIQYF. The DNA of the CDR3 is TGTGCCAGCAGCCAATCGACAGGGGGCAGAAACATTCAGTACTTC.

This clonotype turned up a few times. The chain recombines TRBV4-1 with TRBJ1-2; 7 bases are shared with TRBD1. Per the germline V gene, CDR1 is MGHRA and CDR2 is YSYEKL. The CDR3 covers 16 residues. V lost 4 bases, J lost 2 bases, and 10 bases stayed unmatched. Written as DNA, the CDR3 is TGCGCCAGCAGCCTTCAGGGCGGACAGGAGAACTATGGCTACACCTTC. Translated, it gives CASSLQGGQENYGYTF.

The CDR3 here is CSVELGGSYHEQYF. The CDR3 coding sequence is TGCAGCGTTGAGTTAGGTGGGAGTTACCACGAGCAGTACTTC. The chain combines TRBV29-1 with TRBJ2-7; D is possibly TRBD2 (5 bases). The V gene's germline CDR1 is SQVTM and CDR2 ANQGSEA. Trimming removed 3 bases at V and 5 bases at J, with 17 bases between. This CDR3 contains 14 residues.

A remark on this clonotype: No conserved phenylalanine or tryptophan ends this CDR3, so it is likely a read error. The V gene is TRBV2, the J gene TRBJ2-2; D is unresolved. Germline V gene lookup returns CDR1 SNHLY and CDR2 FYNNEI. The CDR3 is 12 residues long. The CDR3 DNA is TGTGCCAGCAAGAAGTTCACCAGGGAGCTGTTTGTT. Translation gives CASKKFTRELFV.

This clonotype was found many times. The chain has TRBV6-5 and TRBJ2-7, with 10 positions matching TRBD2. Germline CDR1 MNHEY, CDR2 SVGAGI. The CDR3 runs 18 residues. V gave up 0 bases and J gave up 3 bases; unmatched junction bases: 11. In DNA, the CDR3 is TGTGCCAGCAGTTACTCGACGTCTAGCGGGAGCAAATACTACGAGCAGTACTTC. Protein product: CASSYSTSSGSKYYEQYF.

This clonotype was seen many times. This CDR3 reads CSAILAAHTYEQYF. CDR3 bases: TGCAGTGCAATCCTAGCGGCCCACACCTACGAGCAGTACTTC. The chain is built from TRBV20-1 and TRBJ2-7; TRBD2 agrees at 7 bases. The CDR3 loop spans 14 amino acids. Losses at the gene ends were 6 bases for V and 2 bases for J; bases not matched to a gene: 10. The germline V gene encodes CDR1 DFQATT and CDR2 SNEGSKA (reference sequence).

Only a few counts were recorded for this clonotype. The genes are TRBV7-2 and TRBJ1-6; D is unresolved. This CDR3 is 16 amino acids long. CDR1 is SGHTA and CDR2 is FQGNSA in the germline V gene. Trimming pared 3 bases from V and 7 bases from J, leaving 16 bases between. The CDR3 protein is CASSFTRTDYNSPLHF. CDR3 bases: TGTGCCAGCAGCTTCACTAGGACGGACTACAATTCACCCCTCCACTTT.

This clonotype was counted only a few times. This may stem from a read error, because a much larger clone lies one nucleotide away. The V gene is TRBV7-9, the J gene TRBJ2-5; 10 nucleotides align to TRBD1. Germline V gene data show CDR1 as SEHNR and CDR2 as FQNEAQ (reference sequence). This CDR3 has 16 amino acids. CDR3 bases: TGTGCCGGCAGCTTCGACAGGGGGCGCTTGGAAGAGACCCAGTACTTC. This codes for CAGSFDRGRLEETQYF.